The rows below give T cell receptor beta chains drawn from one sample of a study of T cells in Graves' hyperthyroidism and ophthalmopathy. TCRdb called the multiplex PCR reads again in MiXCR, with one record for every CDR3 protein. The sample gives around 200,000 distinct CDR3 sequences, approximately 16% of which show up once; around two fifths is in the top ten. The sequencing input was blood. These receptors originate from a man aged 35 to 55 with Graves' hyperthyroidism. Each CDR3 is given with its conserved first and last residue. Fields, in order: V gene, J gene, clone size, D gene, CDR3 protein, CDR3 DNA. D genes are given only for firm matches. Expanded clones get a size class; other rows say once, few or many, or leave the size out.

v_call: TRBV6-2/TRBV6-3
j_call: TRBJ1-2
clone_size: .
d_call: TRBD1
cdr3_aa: CASSYTPPHRGGYGYTF
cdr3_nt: TGTGCCAGCAGTTACACACCCCCCCACAGGGGCGGATATGGCTACACCTTC

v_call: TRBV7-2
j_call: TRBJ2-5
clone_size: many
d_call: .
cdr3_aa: CASSLAGSQYF
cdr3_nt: TGTGCCAGCAGCTTAGCAGGGTCCCAGTACTTC

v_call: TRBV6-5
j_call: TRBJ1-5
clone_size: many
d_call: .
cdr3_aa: CASSYGQGNQPQHF
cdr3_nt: TGTGCCAGCAGTTACGGGCAGGGGAATCAGCCCCAGCATTTT

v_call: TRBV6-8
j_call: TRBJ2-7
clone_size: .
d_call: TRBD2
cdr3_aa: CASSYSRRGSRYEQYF
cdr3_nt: TGTGCCAGCAGTTACTCGAGACGCGGGAGTCGCTACGAGCAGTACTTC

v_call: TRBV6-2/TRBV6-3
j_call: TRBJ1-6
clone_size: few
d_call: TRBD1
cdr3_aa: CASTRGGSSYNSPLHF
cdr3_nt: TGTGCCAGCACCCGAGGGGGCAGCTCCTATAATTCACCCCTCCACTTT

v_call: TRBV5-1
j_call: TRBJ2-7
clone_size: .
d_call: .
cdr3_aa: CASSVDVHSYEQYF
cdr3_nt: TGCGCCAGCAGCGTGGACGTACACTCCTACGAGCAGTACTTC

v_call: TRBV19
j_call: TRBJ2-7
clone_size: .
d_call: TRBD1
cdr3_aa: CASSMNHRGYEQYF
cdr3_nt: TGTGCCAGTAGTATGAATCACAGGGGTTACGAGCAGTACTTC

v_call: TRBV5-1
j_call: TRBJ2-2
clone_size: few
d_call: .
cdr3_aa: CASSSTGGAGELFF
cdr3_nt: TGCGCCAGCAGCTCAACAGGGGGGGCCGGGGAGCTGTTTTTT

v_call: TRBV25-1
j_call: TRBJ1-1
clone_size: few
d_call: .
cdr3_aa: CASSDEFPKAFF
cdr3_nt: TGTGCCAGCAGTGATGAGTTTCCGAAGGCTTTCTTT

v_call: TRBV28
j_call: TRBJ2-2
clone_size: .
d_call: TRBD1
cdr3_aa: CASISGQETGELFF
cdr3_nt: TGTGCCAGCATTTCTGGACAGGAGACCGGGGAGCTGTTTTTT

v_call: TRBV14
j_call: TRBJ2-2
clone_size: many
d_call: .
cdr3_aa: CASSHRARNTGELFF
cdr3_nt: TGTGCCAGCAGCCATCGAGCTAGAAACACCGGGGAGCTGTTTTTT

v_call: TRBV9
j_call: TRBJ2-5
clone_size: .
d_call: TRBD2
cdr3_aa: CASSPRRLAGQETQYF
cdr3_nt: TGTGCCAGCAGCCCGCGGCGACTAGCGGGGCAAGAGACCCAGTACTTC

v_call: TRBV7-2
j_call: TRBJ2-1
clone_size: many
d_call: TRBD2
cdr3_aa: CASSLIAGGLYNEQFF
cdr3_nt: TGTGCCAGCAGCTTAATAGCGGGGGGTCTCTACAATGAGCAGTTCTTC

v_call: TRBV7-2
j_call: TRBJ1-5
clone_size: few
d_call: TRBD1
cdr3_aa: CASSSQGLVNQPRHF
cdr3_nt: TGTGCCAGCAGCTCACAGGGGCTAGTCAATCAGCCCCGGCATTTT

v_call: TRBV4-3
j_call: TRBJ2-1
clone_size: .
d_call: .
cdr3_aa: CASSQGGTGSSYNEQFF
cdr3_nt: TGCGCCAGCAGCCAAGGAGGAACAGGAAGCTCCTACAATGAGCAGTTCTTC

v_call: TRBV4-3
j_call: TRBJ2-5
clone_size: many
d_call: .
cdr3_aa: CASSQAVGGGETQYF
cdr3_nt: TGCGCCAGCAGCCAAGCTGTAGGGGGGGGAGAGACCCAGTACTTC

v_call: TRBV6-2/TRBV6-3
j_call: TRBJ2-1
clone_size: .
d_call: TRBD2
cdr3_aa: CASSTRTSGGVGEQFF
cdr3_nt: TGTGCCAGCAGTACCCGGACTAGCGGGGGGGTCGGTGAGCAGTTCTTC

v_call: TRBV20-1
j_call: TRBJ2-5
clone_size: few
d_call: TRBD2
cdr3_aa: CSASELAGGQPQETQYF
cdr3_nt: TGCAGTGCTAGTGAACTAGCGGGGGGTCAGCCCCAAGAGACCCAGTACTTC

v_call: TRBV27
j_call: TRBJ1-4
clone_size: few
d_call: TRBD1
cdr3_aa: CASSLFRGREEKLFF
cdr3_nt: TGTGCCAGCAGTTTATTCAGGGGGCGAGAGGAAAAACTGTTTTTT

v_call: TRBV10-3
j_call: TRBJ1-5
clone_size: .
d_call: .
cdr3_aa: CAINRDTNQPQHF
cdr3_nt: TGTGCCATCAACCGGGACACCAATCAGCCCCAGCATTTT

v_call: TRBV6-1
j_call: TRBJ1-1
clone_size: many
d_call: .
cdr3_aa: CASCSRSPDNTEAFF
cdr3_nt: TGTGCCAGCTGTTCGAGGTCGCCGGACAACACTGAAGCTTTCTTT

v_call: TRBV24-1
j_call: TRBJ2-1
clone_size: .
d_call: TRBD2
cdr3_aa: CATSGTSGGNSYNEQFF
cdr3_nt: TGTGCCACCAGCGGGACTAGCGGGGGGAACTCCTACAATGAGCAGTTCTTC

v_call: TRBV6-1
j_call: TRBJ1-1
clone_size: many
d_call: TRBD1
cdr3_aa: CASSETNRGLSNTEAFF
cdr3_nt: TGTGCCAGCAGTGAAACCAACAGGGGGCTGTCGAACACTGAAGCTTTCTTT

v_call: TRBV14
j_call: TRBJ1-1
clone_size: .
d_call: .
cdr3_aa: CASSQENRNTEAFF
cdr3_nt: TGTGCCAGCAGCCAAGAAAACAGAAACACTGAAGCTTTCTTT

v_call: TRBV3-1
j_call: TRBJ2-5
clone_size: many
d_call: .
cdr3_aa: CASSARDGQIAQYF
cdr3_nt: TGTGCCAGCAGCGCGCGGGACGGTCAAATAGCCCAGTACTTC

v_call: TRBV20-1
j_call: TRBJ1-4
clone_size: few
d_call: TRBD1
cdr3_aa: CSATGGREKLFF
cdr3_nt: TGCAGTGCTACAGGGGGAAGGGAAAAACTGTTTTTT

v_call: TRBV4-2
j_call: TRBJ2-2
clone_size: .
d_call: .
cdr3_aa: CASSAGTYNTGELFF
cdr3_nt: TGTGCCAGCAGCGCCGGGACTTACAACACCGGGGAGCTGTTTTTT

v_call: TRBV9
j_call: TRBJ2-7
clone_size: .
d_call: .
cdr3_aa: CASSVGPREEGEQYF
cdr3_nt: TGTGCCAGCAGCGTAGGCCCCCGGGAAGAGGGCGAGCAGTACTTC

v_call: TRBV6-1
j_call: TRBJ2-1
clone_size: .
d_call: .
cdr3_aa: CASSPTAYSEQFF
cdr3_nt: TGTGCCAGCAGCCCCACAGCCTACAGCGAGCAGTTCTTC

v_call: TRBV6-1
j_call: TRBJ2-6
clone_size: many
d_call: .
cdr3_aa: CASKRESGANVLTF
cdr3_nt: TGTGCCAGCAAAAGGGAATCTGGGGCCAACGTCCTGACTTTC

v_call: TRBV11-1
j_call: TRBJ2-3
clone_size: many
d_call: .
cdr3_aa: CASSLVRNRDTQYF
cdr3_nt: TGTGCCAGCAGCCTGGTCAGGAACCGAGATACGCAGTATTTT

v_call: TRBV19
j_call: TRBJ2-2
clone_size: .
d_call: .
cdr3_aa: CASSIDWGGELFF
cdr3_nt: TGTGCCAGTAGTATCGACTGGGGCGGGGAGCTGTTTTTT

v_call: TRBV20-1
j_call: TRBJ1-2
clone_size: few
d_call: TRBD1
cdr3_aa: CSAIDGAGGYGYAF
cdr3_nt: TGCAGTGCTATCGACGGGGCAGGGGGCTATGGCTACGCCTTC

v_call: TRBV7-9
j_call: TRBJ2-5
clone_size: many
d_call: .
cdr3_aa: CASSSANQETQYF
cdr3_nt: TGTGCCAGCAGCTCCGCGAACCAAGAGACCCAGTACTTC

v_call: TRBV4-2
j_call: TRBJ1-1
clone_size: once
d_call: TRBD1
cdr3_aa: CASSRDRVLTEAFF
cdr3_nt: TGTGCCAGCAGCCGCGACAGGGTGTTGACTGAAGCTTTCTTT

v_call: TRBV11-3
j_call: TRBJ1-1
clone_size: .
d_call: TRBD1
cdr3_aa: CASSLGGTGESEAFF
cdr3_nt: TGTGCCAGCAGCCTAGGCGGGACAGGGGAGAGTGAAGCTTTCTTT

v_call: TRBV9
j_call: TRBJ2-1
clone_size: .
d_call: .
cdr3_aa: CASSVSGDYNEQFF
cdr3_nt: TGTGCCAGCAGCGTATCTGGGGATTACAATGAGCAGTTCTTC

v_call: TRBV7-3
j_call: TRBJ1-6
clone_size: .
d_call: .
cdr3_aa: CASSLVRDGSPLHF
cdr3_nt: TGTGCCAGCAGCTTAGTCAGGGACGGTTCACCCCTCCACTTT

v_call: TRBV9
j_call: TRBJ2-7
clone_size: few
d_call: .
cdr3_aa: CASSVGGYGEQYF
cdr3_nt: TGTGCCAGCAGCGTAGGAGGGTATGGCGAGCAGTACTTC

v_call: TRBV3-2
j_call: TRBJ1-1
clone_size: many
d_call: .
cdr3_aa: CASSHLLLHSNTEAFF
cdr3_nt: TGTGCCAGCAGCCACCTTCTCCTACACTCGAACACTGAAGCTTTCTTT

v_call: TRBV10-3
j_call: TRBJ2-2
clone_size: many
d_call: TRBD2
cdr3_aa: CAIRGLAGDKNTGELFF
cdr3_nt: TGTGCCATCAGAGGACTAGCGGGGGACAAAAACACCGGGGAGCTGTTTTTT

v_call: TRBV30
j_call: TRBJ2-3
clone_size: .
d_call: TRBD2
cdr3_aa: CAWSPPSGLDTDTQYF
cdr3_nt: TGTGCCTGGAGTCCCCCTTCCGGACTAGACACAGATACGCAGTATTTT

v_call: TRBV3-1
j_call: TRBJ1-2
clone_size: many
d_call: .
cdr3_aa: CASSQLGARGYTF
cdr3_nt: TGTGCCAGCAGCCAACTTGGGGCGCGTGGCTACACCTTC

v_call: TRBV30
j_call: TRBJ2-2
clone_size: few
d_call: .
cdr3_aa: CAWKWKGAGELFF
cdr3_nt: TGTGCCTGGAAGTGGAAGGGGGCCGGGGAGCTGTTTTTT